One sample yielded the 8 T cell receptor beta chains listed below, sequenced in a study of T cells after yellow fever vaccination. TCRdb passed the 5' RACE reads through MiXCR, listing each CDR3 protein once. The data contain 300,000 to 400,000 distinct CDR3 sequences, more than 5.5% of them seen just once; the ten biggest clones take up roughly 15%. The sequencing used PBMCs, collected 5 days after the yellow fever booster vaccination. The source is a man aged 25-45 years who received the YFV17D yellow fever vaccine.

The J gene is TRBJ2-1, the V gene TRBV5-1, with D possibly being TRBD1 (5 bases). The CDR3 runs to 20 residues. Germline V gene lookup returns CDR1 SGHRS and CDR2 YFSETQ. Trimming stripped 6 bases from V and 0 bases from J, with 28 bases between. CDR3 in DNA: TGCGCCAGCACAGACAGCCTCTCGGTTGCTCTCGTGAGCTCCTACAATGAGCAGTTCTTC. Protein sequence: CASTDSLSVALVSSYNEQFF.

This rearrangement joins TRBV20-1 to TRBJ2-5; D is perhaps TRBD2 (6 bases). The germline CDR1 and CDR2 sequences are DFQATT and SNEGSKA (reference sequence). The CDR3 has 13 amino acids. V shed 6 bases and J shed 5 bases, with 16 bases lying between them. The CDR3 spells CSASTSGSETQYF. Written as DNA, the CDR3 is TGCAGTGCCTCCACCAGCGGGTCGGAGACCCAGTACTTC.

The table lists this clonotype with a few counts. The chain uses TRBV7-6 and TRBJ2-3; D call uncertain. V lost 6 bases, J lost 5 bases, and 9 bases lay in between. CDR1 and CDR2 (germline): SGHVS, FNYEAQ. The CDR3 totals 12 residues. The CDR3 DNA is TGTGCCAGCAGTTACGTAGAAGATACGCAGTATTTT. The encoded protein is CASSYVEDTQYF. The full variable domain, with the rest looked up from reference TRBV7-6 and TRBJ2-3, is GAGVSQSPRYKVTKRGQDVALRCDPISGHVSLYWYRQALGQGPEFLTYFNYEAQQDKSGLPNDRFSAERPEGSISTLTIQRTEQRDSAMYRCASSYVEDTQYFGPGTRLTVL.

The chain's CDR3 is CASSAHILAGGETQYF. The DNA of the CDR3 is TGTGCCAGCAGCGCCCACATACTAGCGGGCGGAGAGACCCAGTACTTC. The chain is built from TRBV3-1 and TRBJ2-5; 9 bases align to TRBD2. Germline CDR1 LGHDT, CDR2 YNNKEL (reference sequence). The CDR3 contains 16 residues. With 5 bases clipped from V and 4 bases from J, the junction kept 11 bases outside the gene matches.

This clonotype appeared many times. V and J are TRBV28 and TRBJ1-1, with a weak D call TRBD1 (5 bases). The CDR3 sequence is 12 residues long. V lost 5 bases and J 9 bases, leaving 13 bases between the germline ends. The V gene's germline CDR1 is MDHEN and CDR2 SYDVKM. Here the CDR3 DNA reads TGTGCCAGCAGTCAAAGGGGCTACCAAGCTTTCTTT. Amino acid sequence: CASSQRGYQAFF.

Many counts were recorded for this clonotype. The V gene is TRBV11-2, the J gene TRBJ2-1; D ambiguous. The length of the CDR3 is 14 residues. Trimming took off 0 bases at V and 10 bases at J, with 13 bases between the two ends. Germline loops: CDR1 SGHAT, CDR2 FQNNGV. This CDR3 is CASSLDPVAAEQFF. The CDR3 bases are TGTGCCAGCAGCTTAGATCCTGTGGCGGCAGAGCAGTTCTTC.

The chain carries TRBV20-1 and TRBJ1-4, with TRBD1 identical over 7 bases. With V trimmed by 5 bases and J by 8 bases, 8 bases remained unmatched. Per the germline V gene, CDR1 is DFQATT and CDR2 is SNEGSKA (reference sequence). The CDR3 is 13 residues long. CDR3 bases: TGCAGTGCTCCAGGGGGGGTAGGGGAAAAACTGTTTTTT. Protein sequence: CSAPGGVGEKLFF.

This clonotype was observed at least ten times. The chain joins TRBV29-1 to TRBJ1-2; the D gene is possibly TRBD1 (6 bases). The CDR3 is 13 residues long. In germline, CDR1 is SQVTM, CDR2 ANQGSEA. Between the trimmed V and J ends, which lost 1 base and 8 bases, there was a span of 14 bases. The CDR3 here is CSVEGYSGQGYTF. The DNA of the CDR3 is TGCAGCGTTGAAGGTTATTCAGGACAGGGCTACACCTTC.